This T cell receptor beta chain was retrieved from a study of radiotherapy plus CTLA-4 blockade in lung cancer. Germline V CDR1 and CDR2: SGHNT, YYREEE (reference sequence). This CDR3 has 13 residues. Deletions cut 2 bases from V and 3 bases from J, with 8 bases between. Some clones are missing from TCRdb's copy, which holds only in-frame ones; the method was immunoSEQ multiplex PCR. The sample lists 70,000 to 100,000 clones, approximately 86% occurring once. Sequenced here: peripheral blood, sampled from a patient treated with radiotherapy plus ipilimumab. The TCR sequence derives from a human donor with non-small cell lung cancer who had a partial response to radiotherapy plus ipilimumab. The chain has TRBV5-4 and TRBJ1-2, with unresolved D. The CDR3 region is CASSFTEYYGYTF. CDR3 in DNA: TGTGCCAGCAGCTTTACAGAGTACTATGGCTACACCTTC. The full variable domain, its missing parts supplied by reference TRBV5-4 and TRBJ1-2, is ETGVTQSPTHLIKTRGQQVTLRCSSQSGHNTVSWYQQALGQGPQFIFQYYREEENGRGNFPPRFSGLQFPNYSSELNVNALELDDSALYLCASSFTEYYGYTFGSGTRLTVV.